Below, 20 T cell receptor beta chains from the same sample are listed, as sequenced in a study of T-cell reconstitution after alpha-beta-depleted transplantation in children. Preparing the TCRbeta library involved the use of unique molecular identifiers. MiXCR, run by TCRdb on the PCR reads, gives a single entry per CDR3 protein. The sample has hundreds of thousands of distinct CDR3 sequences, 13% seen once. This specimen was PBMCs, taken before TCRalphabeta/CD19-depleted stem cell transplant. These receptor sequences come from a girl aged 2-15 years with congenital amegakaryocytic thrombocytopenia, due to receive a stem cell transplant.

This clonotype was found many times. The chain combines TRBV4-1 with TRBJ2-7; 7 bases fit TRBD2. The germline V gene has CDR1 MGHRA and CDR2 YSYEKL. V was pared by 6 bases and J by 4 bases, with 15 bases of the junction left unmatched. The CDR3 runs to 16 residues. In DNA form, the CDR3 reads TGCGCCAGCAGTGGGGTTCCTAGCGGAAAAATATACGAGCAGTACTTC. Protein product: CASSGVPSGKIYEQYF.

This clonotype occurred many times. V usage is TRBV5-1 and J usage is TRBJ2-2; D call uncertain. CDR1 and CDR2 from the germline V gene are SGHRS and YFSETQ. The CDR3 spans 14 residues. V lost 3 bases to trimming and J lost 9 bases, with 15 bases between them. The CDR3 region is CASSSNRLGRELFF. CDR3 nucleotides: TGCGCCAGCAGCTCCAATAGATTGGGCAGGGAGCTGTTTTTT.

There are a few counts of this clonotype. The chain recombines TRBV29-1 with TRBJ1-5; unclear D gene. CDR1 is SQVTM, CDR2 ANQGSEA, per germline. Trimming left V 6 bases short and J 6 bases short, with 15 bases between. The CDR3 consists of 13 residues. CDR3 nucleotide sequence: TGCAGCGTGTGTCCAGGCCGGGGTCAGCCCCAGCATTTT. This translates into CSVCPGRGQPQHF.

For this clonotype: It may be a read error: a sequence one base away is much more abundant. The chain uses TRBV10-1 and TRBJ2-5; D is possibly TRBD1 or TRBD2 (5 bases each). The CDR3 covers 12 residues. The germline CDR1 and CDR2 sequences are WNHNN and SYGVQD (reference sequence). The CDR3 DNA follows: TGCGCCAGCAGTCGGACTTTGGACACACAGAACTTC. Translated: CASSRTLDTQNF.

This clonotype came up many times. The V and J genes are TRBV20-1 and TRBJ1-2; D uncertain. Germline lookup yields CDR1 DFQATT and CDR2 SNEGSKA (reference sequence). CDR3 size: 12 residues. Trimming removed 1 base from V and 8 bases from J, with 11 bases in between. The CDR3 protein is CSARASLFGYTF. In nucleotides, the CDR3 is TGCAGTGCTAGAGCCTCCCTATTCGGCTACACCTTC.

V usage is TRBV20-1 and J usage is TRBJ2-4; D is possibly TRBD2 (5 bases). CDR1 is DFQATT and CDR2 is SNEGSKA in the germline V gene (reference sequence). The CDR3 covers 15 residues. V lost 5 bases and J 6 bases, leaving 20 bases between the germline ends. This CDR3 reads CSALPLEVQRNIQYF. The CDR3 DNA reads TGCAGTGCTCTTCCTCTGGAGGTTCAAAGAAACATTCAGTACTTC.

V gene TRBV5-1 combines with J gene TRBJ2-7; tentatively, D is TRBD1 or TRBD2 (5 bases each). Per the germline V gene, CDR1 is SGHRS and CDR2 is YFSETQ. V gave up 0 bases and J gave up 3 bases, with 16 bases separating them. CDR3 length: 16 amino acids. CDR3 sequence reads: CASSLEAWGRVYEQYF. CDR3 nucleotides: TGCGCCAGCAGCTTGGAAGCGTGGGGGAGAGTCTACGAGCAGTACTTC.

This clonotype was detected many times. CDR3: CATSTKRANTEAFF. The CDR3 nucleotides read TGTGCCACCAGCACCAAAAGGGCGAACACTGAAGCTTTCTTT. The rearrangement links TRBV15 to TRBJ1-1; no reliable D call. The V end lost 4 bases, the J end lost 1 base, and 10 bases lay between the germline ends. The germline gives CDR1 LNHNV, CDR2 YYDKDF (reference sequence). The CDR3 is 14 amino acids.

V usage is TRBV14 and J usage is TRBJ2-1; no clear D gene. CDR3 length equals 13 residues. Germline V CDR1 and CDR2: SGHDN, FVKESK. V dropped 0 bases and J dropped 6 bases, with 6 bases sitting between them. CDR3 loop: CASSQEVGNEQFF. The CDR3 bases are TGTGCCAGCAGCCAAGAAGTTGGCAATGAGCAGTTCTTC.

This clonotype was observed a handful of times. The CDR3 bases are TGCGCCAGCAGCTTGGAGGGGGCGCGCACCGGGGAGCTGTTTTTT. It specifies CASSLEGARTGELFF. J is TRBJ2-2 and V is TRBV5-1, with 7 nucleotides matching TRBD1. This CDR3 spans 15 amino acids. The germline gives CDR1 SGHRS, CDR2 YFSETQ. V lost 0 bases to trimming and J lost 4 bases; unmatched junction nucleotides: 3.

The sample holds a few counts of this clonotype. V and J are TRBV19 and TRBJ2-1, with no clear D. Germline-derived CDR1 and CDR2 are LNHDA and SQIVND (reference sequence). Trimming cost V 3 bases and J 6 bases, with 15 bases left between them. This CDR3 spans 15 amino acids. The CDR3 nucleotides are TGTGCCAGTAGTATCTTGTCCAACCATCCCAATGAGCAGTTCTTC. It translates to CASSILSNHPNEQFF. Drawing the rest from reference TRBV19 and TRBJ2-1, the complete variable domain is DGGITQSPKYLFRKEGQNVTLSCEQNLNHDAMYWYRQDPGQGLRLIYYSQIVNDFQKGDIAEGYSVSREKKESFPLTVTSAQKNPTAFYLCASSILSNHPNEQFFGPGTRLTVL.

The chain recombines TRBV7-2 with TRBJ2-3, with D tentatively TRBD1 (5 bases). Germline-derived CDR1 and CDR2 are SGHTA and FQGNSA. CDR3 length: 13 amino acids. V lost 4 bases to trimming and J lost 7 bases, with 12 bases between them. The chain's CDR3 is CASSSGRGNTQYF. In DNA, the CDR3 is TGTGCCAGCAGCTCCGGTAGGGGCAATACGCAGTATTTT.

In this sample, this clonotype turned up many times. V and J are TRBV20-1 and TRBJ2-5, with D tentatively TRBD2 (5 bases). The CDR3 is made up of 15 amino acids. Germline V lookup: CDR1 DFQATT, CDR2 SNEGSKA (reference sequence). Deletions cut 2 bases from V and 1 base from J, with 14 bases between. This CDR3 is CSARPTSLAQETQYF. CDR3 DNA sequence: TGCAGTGCTAGACCTACTAGTCTAGCCCAAGAGACCCAGTACTTC.

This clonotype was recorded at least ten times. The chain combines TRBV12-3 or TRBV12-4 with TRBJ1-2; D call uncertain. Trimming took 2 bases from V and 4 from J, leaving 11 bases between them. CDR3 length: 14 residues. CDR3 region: CASSLFKAAYGYTF. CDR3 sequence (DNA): TGTGCCAGCAGTTTATTTAAGGCAGCCTATGGCTACACCTTC.

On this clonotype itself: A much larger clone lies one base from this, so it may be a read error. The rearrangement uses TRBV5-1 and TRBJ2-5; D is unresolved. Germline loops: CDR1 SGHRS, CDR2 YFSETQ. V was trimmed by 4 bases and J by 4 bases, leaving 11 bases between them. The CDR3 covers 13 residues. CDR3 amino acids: CASSPTWGETQYF. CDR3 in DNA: TGCGCCAGCAGCCCCACATGGGGAGAGACCCAGTACTTC.

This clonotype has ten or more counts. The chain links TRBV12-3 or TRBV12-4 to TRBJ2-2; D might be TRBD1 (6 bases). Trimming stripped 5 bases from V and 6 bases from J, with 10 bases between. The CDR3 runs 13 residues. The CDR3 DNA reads TGTGCCAGCAGTCAGGGGAGCGCCGGGGAGCTGTTTTTT. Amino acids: CASSQGSAGELFF.

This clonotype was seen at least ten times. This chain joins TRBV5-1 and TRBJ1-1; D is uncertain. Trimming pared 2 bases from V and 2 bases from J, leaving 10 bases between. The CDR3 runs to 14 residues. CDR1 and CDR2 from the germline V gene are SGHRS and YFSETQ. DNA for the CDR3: TGCGCCAGCAGCTTCGCAGGAACTAACACTGAAGCTTTCTTT. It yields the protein CASSFAGTNTEAFF.

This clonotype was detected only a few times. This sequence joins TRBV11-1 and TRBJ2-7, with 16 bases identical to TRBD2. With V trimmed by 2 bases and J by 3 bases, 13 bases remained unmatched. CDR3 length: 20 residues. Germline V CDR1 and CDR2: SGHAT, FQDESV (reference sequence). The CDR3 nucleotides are TGTGCCAGCAGCTTATGGGCCGGGACTAGCGGGAGGGCCCCGATCTACGAGCAGTACTTC. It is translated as CASSLWAGTSGRAPIYEQYF.

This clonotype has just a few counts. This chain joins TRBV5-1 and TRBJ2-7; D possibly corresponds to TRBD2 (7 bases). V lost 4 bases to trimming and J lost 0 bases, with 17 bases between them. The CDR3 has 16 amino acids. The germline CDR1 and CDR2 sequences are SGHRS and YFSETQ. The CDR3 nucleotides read TGCGCCAGCAGCCTCGACAGGCGGGAGAACTCCTACGAGCAGTACTTC. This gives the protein CASSLDRRENSYEQYF. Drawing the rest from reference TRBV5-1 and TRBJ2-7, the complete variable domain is KAGVTQTPRYLIKTRGQQVTLSCSPISGHRSVSWYQQTPGQGLQFLFEYFSETQRNKGNFPGRFSGRQFSNSRSEMNVSTLELGDSALYLCASSLDRRENSYEQYFGPGTRLTVT.

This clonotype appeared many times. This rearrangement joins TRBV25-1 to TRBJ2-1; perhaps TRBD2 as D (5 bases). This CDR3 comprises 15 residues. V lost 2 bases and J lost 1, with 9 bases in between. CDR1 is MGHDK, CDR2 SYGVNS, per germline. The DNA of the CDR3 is TGTGCCAGCAGTGAACGGGGAAAGTCCTACAATGAGCAGTTCTTC. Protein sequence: CASSERGKSYNEQFF.